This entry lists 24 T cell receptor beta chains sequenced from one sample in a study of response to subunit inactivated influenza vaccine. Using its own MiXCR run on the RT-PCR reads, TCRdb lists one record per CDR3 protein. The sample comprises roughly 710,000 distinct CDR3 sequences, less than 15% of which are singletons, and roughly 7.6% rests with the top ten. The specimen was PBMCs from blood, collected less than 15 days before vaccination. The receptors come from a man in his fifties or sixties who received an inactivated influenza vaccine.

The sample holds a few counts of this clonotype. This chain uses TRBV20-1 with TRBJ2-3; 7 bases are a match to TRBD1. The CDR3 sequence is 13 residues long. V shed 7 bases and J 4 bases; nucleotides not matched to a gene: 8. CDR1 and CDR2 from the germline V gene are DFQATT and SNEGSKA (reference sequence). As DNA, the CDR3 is TGCAGTGTTTTCAAAGGGGGCCCAGATACGCAGTATTTT. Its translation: CSVFKGGPDTQYF.

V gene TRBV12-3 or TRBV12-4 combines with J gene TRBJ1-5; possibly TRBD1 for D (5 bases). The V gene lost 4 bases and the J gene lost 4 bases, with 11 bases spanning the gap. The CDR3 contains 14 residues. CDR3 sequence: CASSSPGRNQPQHF. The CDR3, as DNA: TGTGCCAGCAGTTCTCCAGGGAGGAATCAGCCCCAGCATTTT.

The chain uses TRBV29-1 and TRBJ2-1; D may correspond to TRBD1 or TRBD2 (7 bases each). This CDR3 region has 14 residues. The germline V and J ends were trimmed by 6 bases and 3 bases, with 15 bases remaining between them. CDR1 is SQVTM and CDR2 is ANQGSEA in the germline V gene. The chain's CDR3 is CSVVGGDSYNEQFF. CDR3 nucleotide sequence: TGCAGCGTCGTTGGGGGGGACAGCTACAATGAGCAGTTCTTC.

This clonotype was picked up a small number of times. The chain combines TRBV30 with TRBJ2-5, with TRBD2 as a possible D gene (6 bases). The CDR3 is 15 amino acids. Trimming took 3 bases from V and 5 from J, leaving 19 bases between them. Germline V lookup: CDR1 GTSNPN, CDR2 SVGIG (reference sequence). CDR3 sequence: CAWRVGTSHLETQYF. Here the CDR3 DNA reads TGTGCCTGGAGGGTCGGGACTTCCCATTTGGAGACCCAGTACTTC.

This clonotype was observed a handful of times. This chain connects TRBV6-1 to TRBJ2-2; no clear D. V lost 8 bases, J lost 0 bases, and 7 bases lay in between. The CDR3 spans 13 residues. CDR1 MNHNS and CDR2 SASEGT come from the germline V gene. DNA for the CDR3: TGTGCCAGCTCGCATACGAACACCGGGGAGCTGTTTTTT. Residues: CASSHTNTGELFF.

The CDR3 region is CASSLRGRVEQYF. As DNA, the CDR3 is TGTGCCAGCAGTTTAAGGGGTAGGGTCGAGCAGTACTTC. V usage is TRBV12-3 or TRBV12-4 and J usage is TRBJ2-7; tentative D call: TRBD1 (5 bases). With 2 bases removed from V and 6 bases from J, the gap between germline ends came to 11 bases. This CDR3 contains 13 residues.

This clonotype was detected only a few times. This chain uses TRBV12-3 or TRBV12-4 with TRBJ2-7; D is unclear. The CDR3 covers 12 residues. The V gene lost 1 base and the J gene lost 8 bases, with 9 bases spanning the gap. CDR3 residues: CASSLGVGKQYF. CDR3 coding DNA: TGTGCCAGCAGTTTAGGTGTTGGAAAGCAGTACTTC.

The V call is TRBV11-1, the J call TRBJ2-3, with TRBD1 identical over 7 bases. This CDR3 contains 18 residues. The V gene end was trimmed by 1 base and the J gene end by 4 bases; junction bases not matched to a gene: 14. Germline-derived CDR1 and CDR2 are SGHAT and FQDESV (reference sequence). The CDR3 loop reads CASSLVGGRGRSPDTQYF. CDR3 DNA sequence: TGTGCCAGCAGCTTAGTCGGTGGTAGGGGGCGATCCCCAGATACGCAGTATTTT.

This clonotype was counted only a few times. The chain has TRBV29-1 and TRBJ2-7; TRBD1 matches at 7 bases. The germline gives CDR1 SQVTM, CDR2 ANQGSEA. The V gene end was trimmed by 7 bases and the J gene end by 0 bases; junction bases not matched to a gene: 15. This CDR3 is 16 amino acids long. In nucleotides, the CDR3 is TGCAGCGCCTCTACCTGGGGACAGACCTCCTCCTACGAGCAGTACTTC. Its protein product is CSASTWGQTSSYEQYF.

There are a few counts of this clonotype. This chain's CDR3 is CASSDPGTGSELSGANVLTF. DNA for the CDR3: TGTGCCAGCAGTGACCCAGGGACAGGGAGTGAACTGTCTGGGGCCAACGTCCTGACTTTC. The rearrangement joins TRBV2 to TRBJ2-6, with 9 bases lining up with TRBD1. Per germline, CDR1 SNHLY and CDR2 FYNNEI. Trimming removed 3 bases from V and 1 base from J; junction bases left unmatched: 13. CDR3 size: 20 residues.

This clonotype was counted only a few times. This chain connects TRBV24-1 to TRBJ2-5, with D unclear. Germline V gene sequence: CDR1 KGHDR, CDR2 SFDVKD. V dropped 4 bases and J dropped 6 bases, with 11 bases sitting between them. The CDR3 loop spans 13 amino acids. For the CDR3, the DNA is TGTGCCACCAGTGACCTGGCGAGGAAGACCCAGTACTTC. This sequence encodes CATSDLARKTQYF.

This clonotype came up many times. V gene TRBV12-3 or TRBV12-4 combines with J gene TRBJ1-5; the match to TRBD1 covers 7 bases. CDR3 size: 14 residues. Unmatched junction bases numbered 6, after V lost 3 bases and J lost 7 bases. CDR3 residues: CASSLGQNRQPQHF. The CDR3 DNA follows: TGTGCCAGCAGTTTGGGACAGAATCGCCAGCCCCAGCATTTT.

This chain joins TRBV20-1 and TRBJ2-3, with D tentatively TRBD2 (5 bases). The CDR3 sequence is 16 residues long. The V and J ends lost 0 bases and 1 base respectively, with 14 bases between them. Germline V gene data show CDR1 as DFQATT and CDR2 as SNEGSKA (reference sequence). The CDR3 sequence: CSARDSRASGTDTQYF. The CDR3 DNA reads TGCAGTGCTAGAGATTCGAGGGCCTCGGGCACAGATACGCAGTATTTT.

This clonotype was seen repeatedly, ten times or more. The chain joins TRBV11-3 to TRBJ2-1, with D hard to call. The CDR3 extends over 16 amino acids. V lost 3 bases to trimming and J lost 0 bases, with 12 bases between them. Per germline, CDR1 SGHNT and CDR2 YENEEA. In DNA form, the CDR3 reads TGTGCCAGCAGCTTGGATCGGTCTAGCTCCTACAATGAGCAGTTCTTC. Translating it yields CASSLDRSSSYNEQFF.

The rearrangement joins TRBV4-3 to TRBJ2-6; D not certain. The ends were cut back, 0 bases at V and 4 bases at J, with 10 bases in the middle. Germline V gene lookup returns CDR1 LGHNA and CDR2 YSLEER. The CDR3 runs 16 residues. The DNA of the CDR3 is TGCGCCAGCAGCCAAGATTTGACTGCGGGGGCCAACGTCCTGACTTTC. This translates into CASSQDLTAGANVLTF.

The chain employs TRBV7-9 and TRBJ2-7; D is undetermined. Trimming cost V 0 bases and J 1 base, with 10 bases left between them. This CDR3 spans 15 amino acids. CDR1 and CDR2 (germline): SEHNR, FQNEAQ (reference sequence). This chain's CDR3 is CASSLAVPESYEQYF. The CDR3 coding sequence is TGTGCCAGCAGCTTAGCGGTCCCGGAATCCTACGAGCAGTACTTC.

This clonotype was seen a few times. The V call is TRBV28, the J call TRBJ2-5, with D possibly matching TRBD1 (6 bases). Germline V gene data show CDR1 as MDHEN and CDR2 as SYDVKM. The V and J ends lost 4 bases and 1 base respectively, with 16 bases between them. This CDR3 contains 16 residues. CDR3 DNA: TGTGCCAGCAGTTACCCCAGGGGACCGATCCAAGAGACCCAGTACTTC. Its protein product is CASSYPRGPIQETQYF.

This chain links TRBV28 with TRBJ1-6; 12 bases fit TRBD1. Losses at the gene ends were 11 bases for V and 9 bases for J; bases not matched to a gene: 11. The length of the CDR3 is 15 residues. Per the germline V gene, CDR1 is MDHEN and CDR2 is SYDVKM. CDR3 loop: CASSPGQGAGSPLHF. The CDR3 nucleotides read TGTGCCTCCTCCCCGGGACAGGGGGCCGGTTCACCCCTCCACTTT.

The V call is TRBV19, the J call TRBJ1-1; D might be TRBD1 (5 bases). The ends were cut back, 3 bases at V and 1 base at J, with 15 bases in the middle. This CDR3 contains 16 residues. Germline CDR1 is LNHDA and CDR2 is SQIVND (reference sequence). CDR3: CASSIGTGWANTEAFF. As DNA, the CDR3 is TGTGCCAGTAGTATCGGCACAGGTTGGGCGAACACTGAAGCTTTCTTT.

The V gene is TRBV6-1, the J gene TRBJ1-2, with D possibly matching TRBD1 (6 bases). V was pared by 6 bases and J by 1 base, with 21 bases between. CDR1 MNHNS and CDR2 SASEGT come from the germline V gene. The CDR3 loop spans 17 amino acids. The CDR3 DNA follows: TGTGCCAGCAGCCCCCAACAGGGCCTAACTTTTAACTATGGCTACACCTTC. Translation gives CASSPQQGLTFNYGYTF.

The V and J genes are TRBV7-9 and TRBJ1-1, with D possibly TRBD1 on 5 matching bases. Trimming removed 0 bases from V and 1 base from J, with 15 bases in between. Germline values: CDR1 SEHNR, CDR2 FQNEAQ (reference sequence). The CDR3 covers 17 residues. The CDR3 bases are TGTGCCAGCAGCTTAGCAGGGGTCGGGTACCCGAACACTGAAGCTTTCTTT. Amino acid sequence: CASSLAGVGYPNTEAFF. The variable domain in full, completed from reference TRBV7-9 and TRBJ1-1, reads DTGVSQNPRHKITKRGQNVTFRCDPISEHNRLYWYRQTLGQGPEFLTYFQNEAQLEKSRLLSDRFSAERPKGSFSTLEIQRTEQGDSAMYLCASSLAGVGYPNTEAFFGQGTRLTVV.

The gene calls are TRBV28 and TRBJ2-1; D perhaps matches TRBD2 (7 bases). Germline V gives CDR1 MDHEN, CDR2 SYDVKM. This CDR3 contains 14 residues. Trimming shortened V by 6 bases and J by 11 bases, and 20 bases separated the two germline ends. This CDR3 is CASRQWGGPVKQFF. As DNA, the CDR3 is TGTGCCAGCAGACAATGGGGGGGCCCCGTGAAGCAGTTCTTC.

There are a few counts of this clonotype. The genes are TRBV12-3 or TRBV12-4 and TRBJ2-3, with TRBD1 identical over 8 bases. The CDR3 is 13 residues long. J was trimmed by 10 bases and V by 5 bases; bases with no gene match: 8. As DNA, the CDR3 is TGTGCCAGCAGTGCAGGACAGGGAAGAGCGCAGTATTTT. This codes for CASSAGQGRAQYF.

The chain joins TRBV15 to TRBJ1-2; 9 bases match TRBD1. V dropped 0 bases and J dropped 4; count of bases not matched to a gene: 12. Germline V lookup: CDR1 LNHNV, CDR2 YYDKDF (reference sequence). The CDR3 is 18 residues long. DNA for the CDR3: TGTGCCACCAGCAGAGATCAACCCGGGACAGGGTATTTCTATGGCTACACCTTC. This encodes CATSRDQPGTGYFYGYTF.